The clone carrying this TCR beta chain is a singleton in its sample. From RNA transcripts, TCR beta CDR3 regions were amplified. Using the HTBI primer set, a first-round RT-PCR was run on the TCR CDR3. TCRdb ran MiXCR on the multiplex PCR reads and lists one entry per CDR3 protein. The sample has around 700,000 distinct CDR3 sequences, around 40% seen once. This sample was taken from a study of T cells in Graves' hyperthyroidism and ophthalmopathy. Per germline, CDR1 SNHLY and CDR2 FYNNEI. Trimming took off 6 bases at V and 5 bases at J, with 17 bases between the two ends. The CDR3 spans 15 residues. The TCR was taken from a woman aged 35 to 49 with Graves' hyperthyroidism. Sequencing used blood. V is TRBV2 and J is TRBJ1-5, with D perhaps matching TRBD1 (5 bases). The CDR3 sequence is CASRLDNRGDQPQHF. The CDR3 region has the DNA TGTGCCAGCAGATTAGACAACCGGGGGGATCAGCCCCAGCATTTT.